These T cell receptor beta chains were read from a single sample in a study of regulatory T cells in long-lasting Graves disease. MiXCR, run by TCRdb on the multiplex PCR reads, gives a single entry per CDR3 protein. The table shows 250,000 or so distinct CDR3 sequences, with 20% occurring only once. The sample in question was peripheral blood mononuclear cells (PBMCs), obtained at new diagnosis, from a patient treated with antithyroid drugs. All receptors come from a female donor with Graves disease. Each CDR3 is given with its conserved first and last residue. Each record gives: clone size, V gene, J gene, CDR3 length, D gene, CDR3 DNA, CDR3 protein. D genes are given only for firm matches. Expanded clones get a size class; other rows say once, few or many, or leave the size out.

-	TRBV6-9	TRBJ2-5	13	TRBD2	TGTGCCAGCAGTTTAGGGGCGGGGGGTTCCCAGTACTTC	CASSLGAGGSQYF
many	TRBV5-1	TRBJ2-3	17	TRBD2	TGCGCCAGCAGCTTGGCGCTAGCGGGGATTAGCACAGATACGCAGTATTTT	CASSLALAGISTDTQYF
many	TRBV12-3/TRBV12-4	TRBJ1-5	13	TRBD1	TGTGCCAGCAGTAAAACAGGGGTTCAGCCCCAGCATTTT	CASSKTGVQPQHF
-	TRBV11-2	TRBJ2-3	15	TRBD2	TGTGCCAGCAGCTTACGCGGGGGGCGCACAGATACGCAGTATTTT	CASSLRGGRTDTQYF
many	TRBV2	TRBJ2-5	14	-	TGTGCCAGCATCCCGGGACCCGACCAAGAGACCCAGTACTTC	CASIPGPDQETQYF
many	TRBV7-8	TRBJ1-1	14	-	TGTGCCAGCACACACAGAACGGGTGACACTGAAGCTTTCTTT	CASTHRTGDTEAFF
many	TRBV27	TRBJ2-7	13	-	TGTGCCAGCCCTTCGAACCCAGGACACGAGCAGTACTTC	CASPSNPGHEQYF
many	TRBV5-1	TRBJ1-5	14	-	TGCGCCAGCAGCTTGTCTCCTAGCAATCAGCCCCAGCATTTT	CASSLSPSNQPQHF
-	TRBV12-3/TRBV12-4	TRBJ2-1	15	TRBD2	TGTGCCAGCAGCTCTGGGCGGGAGAAGAACAATGAGCAGTTCTTC	CASSSGREKNNEQFF
-	TRBV6-1	TRBJ2-1	15	-	TGTGCCAGCAGCGGCACCTTCGGGGACTACAATGAGCAGTTCTTC	CASSGTFGDYNEQFF
many	TRBV9	TRBJ2-1	14	-	TGTGCCAGCAGCGTTGGGAGCTCCTACAATGAGCAGTTCTTC	CASSVGSSYNEQFF
many	TRBV6-9	TRBJ2-7	16	TRBD1	TGTGCCAGCAGTTACCCACGGGACAGGGGAAGATACGAGCAGTACTTC	CASSYPRDRGRYEQYF
-	TRBV24-1	TRBJ2-4	15	-	TGTGCCACCAGTGATGGAGGGAGTAGGAAAAACATTCAGTACTTC	CATSDGGSRKNIQYF
many	TRBV5-1	TRBJ1-2	14	TRBD1	TGCGCCAGCAGCCCTGGGACAGTAGGCTATGGCTACACCTTC	CASSPGTVGYGYTF
many	TRBV18	TRBJ1-1	14	-	TGTGCCAGCTCGCCCCGGACAGAAAACACTGAAGCTTTCTTT	CASSPRTENTEAFF
-	TRBV6-1	TRBJ2-5	18	-	TGTGCCAGCAGTCCCTACATGGGGCCGATGGCCCTCCAAGAGACCCAGTACTTC	CASSPYMGPMALQETQYF
many	TRBV6-1	TRBJ2-7	16	-	TGTGCCAGCAGCGCCTTAGGACCCGCGAGGACCTACGAGCAGTACTTC	CASSALGPARTYEQYF
many	TRBV7-3	TRBJ2-5	16	-	TGTGCCAGCAGCTTAAGTCGGGCGTCCAGGAGGGAGACCCAGTACTTC	CASSLSRASRRETQYF
few	TRBV12-3/TRBV12-4	TRBJ1-4	14	TRBD1	TGTGCCAGCAGTTCGACAGGGAGGGGTGAAAAACTGTTTTTT	CASSSTGRGEKLFF
few	TRBV29-1	TRBJ2-5	14	-	TGCAGCGTTGAAGAAGAGGCCCTCGGGGAGACCCAGTACTTC	CSVEEEALGETQYF
many	TRBV20-1	TRBJ2-7	11	-	TGCAGTGCTAGAGGGACCGGGGAGCAGTACTTC	CSARGTGEQYF
many	TRBV10-3	TRBJ2-2	12	-	TGTGCCATCAGCGTCGTGGGCGGGGAGCTGTTTTTT	CAISVVGGELFF
many	TRBV24-1	TRBJ2-2	17	TRBD1	TGTGCCACCAGTGATTCAGCGAGGACAGGGAACACCGGGGAGCTGTTTTTT	CATSDSARTGNTGELFF
many	TRBV4-1	TRBJ1-4	15	TRBD1	TGCGCCAGCAGCCCGCAGGGACAGCCTAATGAAAAACTGTTTTTT	CASSPQGQPNEKLFF
few	TRBV7-3	TRBJ2-7	15	TRBD2	TGTGCCAGCAGCTTAACACGGGGGGGCAGGGACGAGCAGTACTTC	CASSLTRGGRDEQYF
many	TRBV11-3	TRBJ2-5	15	TRBD2	TGTGCCAGCAGCTTTGGCGGGGGGCCAGGAGAGACCCAGTACTTC	CASSFGGGPGETQYF
many	TRBV10-3	TRBJ2-2	14	TRBD2	TGTGCCATCCGCGGGGGAGGGAACACCGGGGAGCTGTTTTTT	CAIRGGGNTGELFF
-	TRBV9	TRBJ1-2	14	TRBD1	TGTGTCAGCAGCGCCGGACAGGCGAACTGGGGCTACACCTTC	CVSSAGQANWGYTF
many	TRBV7-9	TRBJ2-3	14	TRBD2	TGTGCCAGCAGCTTCGGGGGGGGCACAGATACGCAGTATTTT	CASSFGGGTDTQYF
few	TRBV6-2/TRBV6-3	TRBJ2-7	11	-	TGTGCCAGCAGTGATCTGGACGAGCAGTACTTC	CASSDLDEQYF
many	TRBV4-1	TRBJ1-2	18	-	TGCGCCAGCAGCCAAGGGGTAGGGCGGAGCACACTTAACTATGGCTACACCTTC	CASSQGVGRSTLNYGYTF
many	TRBV19	TRBJ1-2	15	TRBD1	TGTGCCAGCCGAATGGAGGGGGCCGCCTCCTATGGCTACACCTTC	CASRMEGAASYGYTF
-	TRBV27	TRBJ2-7	15	-	TGTGCCAGCAGTTTGGGATGGACAGCCCCCTACGAGCAGTACTTC	CASSLGWTAPYEQYF
many	TRBV6-2/TRBV6-3	TRBJ2-7	14	-	TGTGCCAGCCGTCTCAGTCGGTCAGGGAACGAGCAGTACTTC	CASRLSRSGNEQYF
many	TRBV11-2	TRBJ2-3	17	-	TGTGCCAGCAGCTTAGGAGTCGGGATGGGTAGGACAGATACGCAGTATTTT	CASSLGVGMGRTDTQYF